The 23 T cell receptor beta chains reported below all come from one sample, sequenced in a study of cytomegalovirus exposure and HLA in healthy donors. Sequencing was performed with immunoSEQ multiplex PCR; in TCRdb, only in-frame clones are kept and a portion is missing. The table lists over 20,000 clones, 95% to 97% of them singletons. Source material: PBMCs. The receptors shown here come from a man younger than 40 in good health and CMV-seropositive.

The chain joins TRBV30 to TRBJ1-2; TRBD1 might be the D (6 bases). Trimming left V 5 bases short and J 4 bases short, with 11 bases between. CDR1 is GTSNPN, CDR2 SVGIG, per germline (reference sequence). The CDR3 spans 12 residues. CDR3 sequence reads: CAWAQGLYGYTF. In DNA form, the CDR3 reads TGTGCCTGGGCACAGGGCCTCTATGGCTACACCTTC.

The CDR3 nucleotides are TGCGCCAGCAGCTCCCAAGCGGGAGCCTCCTACAATGAGCAGTTCTTC. Residues: CASSSQAGASYNEQFF. The rearrangement joins TRBV5-1 to TRBJ2-1; 8 bases align to TRBD2. The CDR3 has 16 residues. CDR1 SGHRS and CDR2 YFSETQ come from the germline V gene. Trimming at V came to 3 bases and at J to 0 bases, leaving 5 bases not matched to a gene.

The rearrangement links TRBV6-6 to TRBJ2-1; TRBD2 is a possible D gene (6 bases). CDR1 and CDR2 from the germline V gene are MNHNY and SVGAGI (reference sequence). The CDR3 consists of 13 residues. V was pared by 7 bases and J by 7 bases, with 14 bases between. DNA for the CDR3: TGTGCCAGCACCCCGACTAGTACAAATGAGCAGTTCTTC. Translating gives CASTPTSTNEQFF.

The V call is TRBV28, the J call TRBJ1-1; D possibly corresponds to TRBD1 (6 bases). Germline V gene lookup returns CDR1 MDHEN and CDR2 SYDVKM. This CDR3 contains 13 residues. Trimming cost V 5 bases and J 9 bases, with 16 bases left between them. The CDR3 nucleotides read TGTGCCAGCAGTACCGGGAAGACAGGTCAAGCTTTCTTT. It encodes CASSTGKTGQAFF.

The V gene is TRBV27, the J gene TRBJ1-1; possibly TRBD1 for D (5 bases). Germline V gene data show CDR1 as MNHEY and CDR2 as SMNVEV (reference sequence). The CDR3 runs 14 residues. The V end lost 3 bases, the J end lost 3 bases, and 11 bases lay between the germline ends. The CDR3 here is CASSFSGDHTEAFF. DNA of the CDR3: TGTGCCAGCAGTTTCTCGGGGGATCACACTGAAGCTTTCTTT.

The chain employs TRBV4-2 and TRBJ2-1; 13 positions match TRBD2. J was trimmed by 6 bases and V by 0 bases; bases with no gene match: 14. The CDR3 sequence is 20 residues long. Germline CDR1 reads LGHNA; CDR2 reads YNFKEQ. The CDR3 loop is CASSQDYGWRTSGRSNEQFF. CDR3 nucleotide sequence: TGTGCCAGCAGCCAAGACTATGGATGGAGGACTAGCGGGAGATCCAATGAGCAGTTCTTC.

This chain uses TRBV28 with TRBJ2-7, with 9 bases identical to TRBD2. The V segment lost 6 bases and the J segment 5 bases; nucleotides outside the gene matches: 11. The CDR3 is 15 amino acids. Germline V gene data show CDR1 as MDHEN and CDR2 as SYDVKM. CDR3 coding DNA: TGTGCCAGCAGCGGCGGGGATAGCGGGAGACACGAGCAGTACTTC. Its translation is CASSGGDSGRHEQYF.

This clone has a single count. The rearrangement joins TRBV2 to TRBJ1-1; no firm D call. The CDR3 length is 13 residues. Germline V CDR1 and CDR2: SNHLY, FYNNEI. Trimming took 4 bases from V and 1 from J, leaving 7 bases between them. CDR3 sequence (DNA): TGTGCCAGCAGTGTGCGAGAGAACACTGAAGCTTTCTTT. This gives the protein CASSVRENTEAFF.

This rearrangement joins TRBV9 to TRBJ1-2; 11 bases match TRBD1. Per germline, CDR1 SGDLS and CDR2 YYNGEE. This CDR3 is 15 amino acids long. V lost 3 bases, J lost 5 bases, and 6 bases stayed unmatched. The chain's CDR3 is CASSGTGGFDYGYTF. The DNA of the CDR3 is TGTGCCAGCAGCGGGACAGGGGGCTTCGATTATGGCTACACCTTC.

The J gene is TRBJ2-7, the V gene TRBV2; D gene ambiguous. The CDR3 has 11 residues. From germline, CDR1 is SNHLY and CDR2 FYNNEI. The V gene lost 6 bases and the J gene lost 7 bases, with 10 bases spanning the gap. The CDR3 loop reads CASRVTGEQYF. The CDR3 DNA reads TGTGCCAGCAGGGTTACCGGTGAGCAGTACTTC.

The chain couples TRBV30 to TRBJ1-5; possible D gene TRBD1, 6 bases. Between the trimmed V and J ends, which lost 1 base and 4 bases, there was a span of 11 bases. The CDR3 loop spans 14 amino acids. Germline CDR1 is GTSNPN and CDR2 is SVGIG (reference sequence). The CDR3 coding sequence is TGTGCCTGGAGTGGGGACACGGCGAATCAGCCCCAGCATTTT. Amino acids: CAWSGDTANQPQHF. Drawing the rest from reference TRBV30 and TRBJ1-5, the complete variable domain is SQTIHQWPATLVQPVGSPLSLECTVEGTSNPNLYWYRQAAGRGLQLLFYSVGIGQISSEVPQNLSASRPQDRQFILSSKKLLLSDSGFYLCAWSGDTANQPQHFGDGTRLSIL.

This clone has only one observation. This sequence joins TRBV9 and TRBJ1-4; 9 positions agree with TRBD1. The CDR3 covers 14 residues. J lost 7 bases, V lost 3 bases, and 4 bases had no gene match. Looked up from germline, CDR1 is SGDLS and CDR2 is YYNGEE. The CDR3 protein is CASSAQGAGEKLFF. In DNA, the CDR3 is TGTGCCAGCAGCGCACAGGGGGCAGGTGAAAAACTGTTTTTT.

This sequence joins TRBV5-8 and TRBJ1-2; 7 bases fit TRBD1. CDR3 length: 17 residues. Trimming removed 1 base from V and 2 bases from J; junction bases left unmatched: 11. Looked up from germline, CDR1 is SGHTS and CDR2 is YDEGEE. DNA for the CDR3: TGTGCCAGCAGCTTGTCCCTTACACAGGGGTACAACTATGGCTACACCTTC. Amino acids: CASSLSLTQGYNYGYTF.

This chain joins TRBV29-1 and TRBJ2-7, with TRBD1 matching over 7 bases. The CDR3 has 12 amino acids. V lost 7 bases, J lost 2 bases, and 5 bases stayed unmatched. Germline CDR1 is SQVTM and CDR2 is ANQGSEA. This CDR3 is CSALDRTYEQYF. CDR3 DNA sequence: TGCAGCGCTCTGGACAGGACCTACGAGCAGTACTTC.

The chain couples TRBV6-5 to TRBJ2-1, with D tentatively TRBD1 (5 bases). Germline assignment: CDR1 MNHEY and CDR2 SVGAGI. Trimming removed 0 bases from V and 4 bases from J, with 7 bases in between. The CDR3 covers 14 residues. The CDR3: CASSYSRGYNEQFF. The CDR3 DNA follows: TGTGCCAGCAGTTACTCAAGGGGATACAATGAGCAGTTCTTC.

The chain links TRBV2 to TRBJ1-2, with a possible D match to TRBD1 (6 bases). Germline assignment: CDR1 SNHLY and CDR2 FYNNEI. The CDR3 is 14 residues long. V was clipped by 7 bases and J by 7 bases, with 19 bases between them. The CDR3 DNA is TGTGCCAGCAATGGGGACACTCAAAGAGGTGGCTACACCTTC. Translated, it gives CASNGDTQRGGYTF.

The CDR3 loop is CASSPGGGSKPQHF. CDR3 sequence (DNA): TGCGCCAGCAGCCCGGGGGGAGGGAGCAAGCCCCAGCATTTT. The chain recombines TRBV5-1 with TRBJ1-5; a possible D gene is TRBD1 (5 bases). The germline V and J ends were trimmed by 4 bases and 8 bases, with 16 bases remaining between them. The germline gives CDR1 SGHRS, CDR2 YFSETQ. The CDR3 contains 14 residues.

This clone was counted a single time. The chain combines TRBV5-1 with TRBJ1-4, with D unclear. This CDR3 contains 13 residues. The germline V gene has CDR1 SGHRS and CDR2 YFSETQ. Between the trimmed V and J ends, which lost 5 bases and 2 bases, there was a span of 7 bases. The CDR3 DNA reads as TGCGCCAGCAGTCAGGCTACTAATGAAAAACTGTTTTTT. Translating gives CASSQATNEKLFF.

The V gene is TRBV18, the J gene TRBJ2-5; tentatively, D is TRBD2 (6 bases). The CDR3 is 13 residues long. Germline CDR1 is KGHSH and CDR2 is LQKENI. V shed 1 base and J shed 5 bases, with 8 bases lying between them. Here the CDR3 reads CASSPRGEETQYF. The CDR3, as DNA: TGTGCCAGCTCACCACGGGGGGAGGAGACCCAGTACTTC. The complete variable domain, with remaining parts taken from reference TRBV18 and TRBJ2-5, reads NAGVMQNPRHLVRRRGQEARLRCSPMKGHSHVYWYRQLPEEGLKFMVYLQKENIIDESGMPKERFSAEFPKEGPSILRIQQVVRGDSAAYFCASSPRGEETQYFGPGTRLLVL.

The rearrangement links TRBV4-1 to TRBJ2-2, with TRBD1 matching 11 bases. With V trimmed by 1 base and J by 3 bases, 4 bases remained unmatched. Germline CDR1 is MGHRA and CDR2 is YSYEKL. The CDR3 contains 17 residues. In DNA, the CDR3 is TGCGCCAGCAGCCAAGCCCGGGACAGGGGGGACACCGGGGAGCTGTTTTTT. This sequence encodes CASSQARDRGDTGELFF.

In DNA form, the CDR3 reads TGTGCCATCTGCGACGGTTGGGGGCGCGGCAACTATGGCTACACCTTC. It is translated as CAICDGWGRGNYGYTF. The genes are TRBV10-3 and TRBJ1-2; D is possibly TRBD1 (6 bases). V lost 8 bases and J 2 bases, leaving 21 bases between the germline ends. Germline CDR1 is ENHRY and CDR2 is SYGVKD. The CDR3 length is 16 residues.

This chain's CDR3 is CASSSLAGLTGELFF. In nucleotides, the CDR3 is TGTGCCAGCAGCTCTCTAGCGGGACTCACCGGGGAGCTGTTTTTT. The chain links TRBV13 to TRBJ2-2; TRBD2 agrees at 9 bases. The junction had 4 bases not matched to a gene; V was cut back by 4 bases and J by 4 bases. Per the germline V gene, CDR1 is PRHDT and CDR2 is FYEKMQ (reference sequence). The CDR3 has 15 residues.

This chain joins TRBV15 and TRBJ1-5; D is unresolved. Trimming left V 0 bases short and J 0 bases short, with 6 bases between. CDR3 size: 15 residues. Per the germline V gene, CDR1 is LNHNV and CDR2 is YYDKDF (reference sequence). The CDR3 coding sequence is TGTGCCACCAGCAGAGACAGAAATAGCAATCAGCCCCAGCATTTT. Its protein product is CATSRDRNSNQPQHF.